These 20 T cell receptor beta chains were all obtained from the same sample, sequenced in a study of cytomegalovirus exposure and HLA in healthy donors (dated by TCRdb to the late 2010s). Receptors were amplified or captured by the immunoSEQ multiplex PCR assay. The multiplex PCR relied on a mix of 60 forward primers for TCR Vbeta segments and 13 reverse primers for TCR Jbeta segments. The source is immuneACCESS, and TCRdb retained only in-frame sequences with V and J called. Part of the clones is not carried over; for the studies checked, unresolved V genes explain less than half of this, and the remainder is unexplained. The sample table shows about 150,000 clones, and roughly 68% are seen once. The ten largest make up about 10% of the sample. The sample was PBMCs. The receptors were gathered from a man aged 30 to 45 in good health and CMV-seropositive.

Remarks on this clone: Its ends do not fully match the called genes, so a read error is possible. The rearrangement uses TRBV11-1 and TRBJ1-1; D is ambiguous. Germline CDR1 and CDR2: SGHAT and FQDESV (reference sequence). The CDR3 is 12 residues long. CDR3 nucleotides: TGTGCCAGCAGCTTTTTAAACAGTGAAGCTTTCTTT. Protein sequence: CASSFLNSEAFF.

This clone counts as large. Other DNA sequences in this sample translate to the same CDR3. The CDR3 sequence: CASSLERDDYGYTF. The CDR3 coding sequence is TGTGCCAGCAGCTTGGAGCGGGACGACTATGGCTACACCTTC. V gene TRBV5-4 combines with J gene TRBJ1-2, with D possibly being TRBD1 (5 bases). Per the germline V gene, CDR1 is SGHNT and CDR2 is YYREEE (reference sequence). This CDR3 has 14 residues. V gave up 0 bases and J gave up 3 bases, with 9 bases separating them. Combining the CDR3 with reference TRBV5-4 and TRBJ1-2 gives the whole variable domain ETGVTQSPTHLIKTRGQQVTLRCSSQSGHNTVSWYQQALGQGPQFIFQYYREEENGRGNFPPRFSGLQFPNYSSELNVNALELDDSALYLCASSLERDDYGYTFGSGTRLTVV.

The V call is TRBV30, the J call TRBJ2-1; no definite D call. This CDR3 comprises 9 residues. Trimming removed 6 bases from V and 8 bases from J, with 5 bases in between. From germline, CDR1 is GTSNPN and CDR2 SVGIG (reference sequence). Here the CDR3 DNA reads TGTGCCTGTGGCTATGAGCAGTTCTTC. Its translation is CACGYEQFF.

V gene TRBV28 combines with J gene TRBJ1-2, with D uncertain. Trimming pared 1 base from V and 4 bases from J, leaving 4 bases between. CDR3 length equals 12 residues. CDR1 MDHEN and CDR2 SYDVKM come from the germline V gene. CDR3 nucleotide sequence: TGTGCCAGCAGTTTATTAGCCTATGGCTACACCTTC. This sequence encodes CASSLLAYGYTF.

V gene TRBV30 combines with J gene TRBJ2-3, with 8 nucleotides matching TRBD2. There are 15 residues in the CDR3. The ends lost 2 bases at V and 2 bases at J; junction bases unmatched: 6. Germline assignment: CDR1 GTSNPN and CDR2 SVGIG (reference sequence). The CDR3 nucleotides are TGTGCCTGGAGTAGTAGCGGGGCCTACACAGATACGCAGTATTTT. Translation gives CAWSSSGAYTDTQYF.

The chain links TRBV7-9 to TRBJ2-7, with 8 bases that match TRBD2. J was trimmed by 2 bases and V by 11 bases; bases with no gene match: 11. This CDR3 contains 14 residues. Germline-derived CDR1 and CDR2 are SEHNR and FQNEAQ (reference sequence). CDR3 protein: CAGRPSGSPYEQYF. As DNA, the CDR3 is TGTGCCGGAAGACCGAGCGGGAGTCCCTACGAGCAGTACTTC.

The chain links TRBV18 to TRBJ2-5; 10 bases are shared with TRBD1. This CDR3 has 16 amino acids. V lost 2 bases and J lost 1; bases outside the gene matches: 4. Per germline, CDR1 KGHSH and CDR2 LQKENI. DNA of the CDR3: TGTGCCAGCTCACCATGGGACAGGGGAGGCCAAGAGACCCAGTACTTC. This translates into CASSPWDRGGQETQYF.

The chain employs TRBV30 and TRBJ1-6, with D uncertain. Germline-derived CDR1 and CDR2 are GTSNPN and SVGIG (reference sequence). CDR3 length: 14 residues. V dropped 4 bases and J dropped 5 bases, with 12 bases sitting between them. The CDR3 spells CAWNVDYNNSPLHF. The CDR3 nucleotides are TGTGCCTGGAACGTAGACTACAATAATTCACCCCTCCACTTT.

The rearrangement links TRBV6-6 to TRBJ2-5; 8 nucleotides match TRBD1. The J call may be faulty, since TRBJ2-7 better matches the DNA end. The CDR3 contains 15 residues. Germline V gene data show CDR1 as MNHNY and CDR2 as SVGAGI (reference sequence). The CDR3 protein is CASSYDGTGYYEQYF. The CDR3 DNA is TGTGCCAGCAGTTACGACGGGACAGGTTACTACGAGCAGTACTTC.

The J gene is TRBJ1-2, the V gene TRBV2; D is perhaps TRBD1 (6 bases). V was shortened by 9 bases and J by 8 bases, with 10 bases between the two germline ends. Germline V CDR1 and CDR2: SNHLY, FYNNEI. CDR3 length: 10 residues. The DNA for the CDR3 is TGTGCCAGAGGAACAGGGGGCTACACCTTC. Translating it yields CARGTGGYTF.

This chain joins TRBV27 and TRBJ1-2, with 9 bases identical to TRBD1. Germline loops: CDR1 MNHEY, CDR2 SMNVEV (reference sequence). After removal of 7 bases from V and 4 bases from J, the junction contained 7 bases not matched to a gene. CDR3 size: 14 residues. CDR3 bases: TGTGCCAGCACCCCCGGGACAGGGCCCTATGGCTACACCTTC. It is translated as CASTPGTGPYGYTF.

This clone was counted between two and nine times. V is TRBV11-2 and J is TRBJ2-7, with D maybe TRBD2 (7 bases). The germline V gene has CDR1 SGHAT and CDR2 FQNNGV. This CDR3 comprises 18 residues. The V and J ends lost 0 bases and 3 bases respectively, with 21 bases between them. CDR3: CASSLDRGGLRTYYEQYF. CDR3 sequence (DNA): TGTGCCAGCAGCTTAGATAGGGGGGGGCTGAGGACTTACTACGAGCAGTACTTC.

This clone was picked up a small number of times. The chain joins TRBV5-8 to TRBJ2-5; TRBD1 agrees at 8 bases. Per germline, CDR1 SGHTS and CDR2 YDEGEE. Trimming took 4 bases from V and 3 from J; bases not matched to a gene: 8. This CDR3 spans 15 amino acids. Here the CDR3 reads CASSLNRGSEETQYF. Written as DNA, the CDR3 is TGTGCCAGCAGCCTCAACAGGGGGAGCGAAGAGACCCAGTACTTC.

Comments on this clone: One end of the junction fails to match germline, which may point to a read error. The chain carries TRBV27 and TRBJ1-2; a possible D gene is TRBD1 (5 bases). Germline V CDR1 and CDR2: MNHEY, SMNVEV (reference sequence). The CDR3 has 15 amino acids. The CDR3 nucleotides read TGCGCCAGCAGTTTATCAAGGGGATTACCGAATGGCTACACCTTC. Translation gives CASSLSRGLPNGYTF.

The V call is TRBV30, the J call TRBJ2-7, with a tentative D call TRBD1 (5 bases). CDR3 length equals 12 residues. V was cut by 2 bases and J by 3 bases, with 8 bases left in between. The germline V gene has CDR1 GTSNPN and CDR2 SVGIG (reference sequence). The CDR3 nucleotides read TGTGCCTGGAGTATTCAGGGCTACGAGCAGTACTTC. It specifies CAWSIQGYEQYF.

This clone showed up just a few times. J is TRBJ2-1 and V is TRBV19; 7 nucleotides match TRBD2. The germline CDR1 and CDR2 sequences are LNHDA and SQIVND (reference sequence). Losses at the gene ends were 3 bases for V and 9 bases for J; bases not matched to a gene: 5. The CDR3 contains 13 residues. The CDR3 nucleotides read TGTGCCAGTAGTATTCGGGAGGACGCTGAGCAGTTCTTC. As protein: CASSIREDAEQFF.

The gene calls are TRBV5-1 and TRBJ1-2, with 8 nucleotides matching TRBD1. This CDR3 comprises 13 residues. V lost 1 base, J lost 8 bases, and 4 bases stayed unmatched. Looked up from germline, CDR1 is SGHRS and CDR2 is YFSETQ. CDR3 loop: CASSLWQGAGYTF. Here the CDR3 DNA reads TGCGCCAGCAGCTTGTGGCAGGGGGCGGGCTACACCTTC.

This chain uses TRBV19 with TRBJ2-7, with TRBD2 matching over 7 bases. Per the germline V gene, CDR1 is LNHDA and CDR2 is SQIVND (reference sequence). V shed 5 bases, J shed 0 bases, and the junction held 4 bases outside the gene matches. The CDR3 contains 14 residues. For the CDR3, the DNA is TGTGCCAGTAGTGCGGCGGGAGTCTCCTACGAGCAGTACTTC. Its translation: CASSAAGVSYEQYF.

This CDR3 reads CASSGTGVNQPQHF. The DNA for the CDR3 is TGCGCCAGCAGTGGGACAGGGGTCAATCAGCCCCAGCATTTT. V gene TRBV10-1 combines with J gene TRBJ1-5; 9 nucleotides match TRBD1. The germline CDR1 and CDR2 sequences are WNHNN and SYGVQD (reference sequence). The CDR3 sequence is 14 residues long. The V and J ends lost 4 bases and 3 bases, in that order; junction bases with no gene match: 1.

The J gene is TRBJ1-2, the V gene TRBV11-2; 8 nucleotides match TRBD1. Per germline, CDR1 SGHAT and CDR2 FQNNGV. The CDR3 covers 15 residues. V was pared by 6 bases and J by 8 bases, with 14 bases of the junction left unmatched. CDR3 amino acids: CASSRERTGSRGYTF. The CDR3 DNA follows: TGTGCCAGCAGTCGAGAACGGACAGGGTCGCGGGGCTACACCTTC.